The text below deals with one T cell receptor beta chain. Germline values: CDR1 MNHEY, CDR2 SMNVEV (reference sequence). The CDR3 loop spans 17 amino acids. Trimming removed 6 bases at V and 0 bases at J, with 18 bases between. The data derive from a study of radiotherapy plus CTLA-4 blockade in lung cancer. The table came from immunoSEQ multiplex PCR; TCRdb's copy has only in-frame clones and leaves some out. The sample has 85,000 to 90,000 clones, about three quarters seen once; the top ten hold about 14%. Ipilimumab CTLA-4 blockade and focal radiation were given to patients with chemo-refractory metastatic non-small-cell lung cancer.

The chain employs TRBV27 and TRBJ2-1; D possibly corresponds to TRBD1 (6 bases). The sequences come from peripheral blood, collected from a patient treated with radiotherapy plus ipilimumab. The TCR comes from a human donor with non-small cell lung cancer that progressed on radiotherapy plus ipilimumab. CDR3 sequence reads: CASRPRDGDISYNEQFF. The CDR3, as DNA: TGTGCCAGCAGACCCCGGGACGGGGACATCTCCTACAATGAGCAGTTCTTC.